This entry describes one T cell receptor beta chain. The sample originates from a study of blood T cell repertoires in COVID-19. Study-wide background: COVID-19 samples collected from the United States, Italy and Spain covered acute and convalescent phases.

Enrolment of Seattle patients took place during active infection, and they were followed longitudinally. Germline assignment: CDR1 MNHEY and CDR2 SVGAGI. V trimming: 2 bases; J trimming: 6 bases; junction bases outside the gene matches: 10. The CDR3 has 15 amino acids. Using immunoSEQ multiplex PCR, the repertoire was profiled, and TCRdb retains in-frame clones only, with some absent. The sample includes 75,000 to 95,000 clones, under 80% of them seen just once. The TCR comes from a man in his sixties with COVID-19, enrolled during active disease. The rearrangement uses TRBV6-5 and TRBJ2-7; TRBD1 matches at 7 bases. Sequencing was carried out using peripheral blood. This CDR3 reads CASSYRTTGLIEQYF. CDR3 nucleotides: TGTGCCAGCAGTTACCGGACGACAGGGCTTATCGAGCAGTACTTC.